The table lists the clone carrying this T cell receptor (beta chain) with a few counts. TCRdb ran MiXCR on the RT-PCR reads and lists one entry per CDR3 protein. In the table there are about 680,000 distinct CDR3 sequences, 13% to 15% of which are singletons. Germline V gene lookup returns CDR1 SGDLS and CDR2 YYNGEE. The CDR3 is 15 amino acids. Trimming removed 4 bases at V and 10 bases at J, with 21 bases between. The sequence derives from a female donor in good health, serving as a healthy control. Sequencing was performed on memory CD4+ T cells from blood. The chain is built from TRBV9 and TRBJ2-1, with D tentatively TRBD2 (5 bases). In DNA, the CDR3 is TGTGCCAGCAGCCTCACCCCCCTTAGCGTCTCAGAGCAGTTCTTC. It yields the protein CASSLTPLSVSEQFF.